This TCR beta chain originates from a study of cytomegalovirus exposure and HLA in healthy donors. Points on this clone: Its matching antigen is unknown.

The PCR contained 60 Vbeta and 13 Jbeta primers. Assay used: immunoSEQ multiplex PCR; TCRdb lists only in-frame clones, some missing. The table lists approximately 160,000 clones, about 64% of them singletons. Study-wide results and limits: Follow-up analysis seemed to connect common viral pathogens with several of the most significant clusters identified. Researchers reported in a later analysis that a missense DCLRE1C variant was tied to TCR beta V- and J-gene trimming. It was likely that a cluster of highly shared sequence variants was a sequencing artifact. Apparent HLA restriction characterized most CMV-associated TCR beta chains in a later analysis.

Trimming stripped 6 bases from V and 0 bases from J, with 8 bases between. The CDR3 totals 14 residues. The germline V gene has CDR1 SNHLY and CDR2 FYNNEI. The sequenced sample consisted of PBMCs. V gene TRBV2 combines with J gene TRBJ1-4; D is unresolved. The TCR comes from a woman in her thirties in good health and CMV-seropositive. CDR3 nucleotide sequence: TGTGCCAGCAGGCCAGAAGCAACTAATGAAAAACTGTTTTTT. This gives the protein CASRPEATNEKLFF.